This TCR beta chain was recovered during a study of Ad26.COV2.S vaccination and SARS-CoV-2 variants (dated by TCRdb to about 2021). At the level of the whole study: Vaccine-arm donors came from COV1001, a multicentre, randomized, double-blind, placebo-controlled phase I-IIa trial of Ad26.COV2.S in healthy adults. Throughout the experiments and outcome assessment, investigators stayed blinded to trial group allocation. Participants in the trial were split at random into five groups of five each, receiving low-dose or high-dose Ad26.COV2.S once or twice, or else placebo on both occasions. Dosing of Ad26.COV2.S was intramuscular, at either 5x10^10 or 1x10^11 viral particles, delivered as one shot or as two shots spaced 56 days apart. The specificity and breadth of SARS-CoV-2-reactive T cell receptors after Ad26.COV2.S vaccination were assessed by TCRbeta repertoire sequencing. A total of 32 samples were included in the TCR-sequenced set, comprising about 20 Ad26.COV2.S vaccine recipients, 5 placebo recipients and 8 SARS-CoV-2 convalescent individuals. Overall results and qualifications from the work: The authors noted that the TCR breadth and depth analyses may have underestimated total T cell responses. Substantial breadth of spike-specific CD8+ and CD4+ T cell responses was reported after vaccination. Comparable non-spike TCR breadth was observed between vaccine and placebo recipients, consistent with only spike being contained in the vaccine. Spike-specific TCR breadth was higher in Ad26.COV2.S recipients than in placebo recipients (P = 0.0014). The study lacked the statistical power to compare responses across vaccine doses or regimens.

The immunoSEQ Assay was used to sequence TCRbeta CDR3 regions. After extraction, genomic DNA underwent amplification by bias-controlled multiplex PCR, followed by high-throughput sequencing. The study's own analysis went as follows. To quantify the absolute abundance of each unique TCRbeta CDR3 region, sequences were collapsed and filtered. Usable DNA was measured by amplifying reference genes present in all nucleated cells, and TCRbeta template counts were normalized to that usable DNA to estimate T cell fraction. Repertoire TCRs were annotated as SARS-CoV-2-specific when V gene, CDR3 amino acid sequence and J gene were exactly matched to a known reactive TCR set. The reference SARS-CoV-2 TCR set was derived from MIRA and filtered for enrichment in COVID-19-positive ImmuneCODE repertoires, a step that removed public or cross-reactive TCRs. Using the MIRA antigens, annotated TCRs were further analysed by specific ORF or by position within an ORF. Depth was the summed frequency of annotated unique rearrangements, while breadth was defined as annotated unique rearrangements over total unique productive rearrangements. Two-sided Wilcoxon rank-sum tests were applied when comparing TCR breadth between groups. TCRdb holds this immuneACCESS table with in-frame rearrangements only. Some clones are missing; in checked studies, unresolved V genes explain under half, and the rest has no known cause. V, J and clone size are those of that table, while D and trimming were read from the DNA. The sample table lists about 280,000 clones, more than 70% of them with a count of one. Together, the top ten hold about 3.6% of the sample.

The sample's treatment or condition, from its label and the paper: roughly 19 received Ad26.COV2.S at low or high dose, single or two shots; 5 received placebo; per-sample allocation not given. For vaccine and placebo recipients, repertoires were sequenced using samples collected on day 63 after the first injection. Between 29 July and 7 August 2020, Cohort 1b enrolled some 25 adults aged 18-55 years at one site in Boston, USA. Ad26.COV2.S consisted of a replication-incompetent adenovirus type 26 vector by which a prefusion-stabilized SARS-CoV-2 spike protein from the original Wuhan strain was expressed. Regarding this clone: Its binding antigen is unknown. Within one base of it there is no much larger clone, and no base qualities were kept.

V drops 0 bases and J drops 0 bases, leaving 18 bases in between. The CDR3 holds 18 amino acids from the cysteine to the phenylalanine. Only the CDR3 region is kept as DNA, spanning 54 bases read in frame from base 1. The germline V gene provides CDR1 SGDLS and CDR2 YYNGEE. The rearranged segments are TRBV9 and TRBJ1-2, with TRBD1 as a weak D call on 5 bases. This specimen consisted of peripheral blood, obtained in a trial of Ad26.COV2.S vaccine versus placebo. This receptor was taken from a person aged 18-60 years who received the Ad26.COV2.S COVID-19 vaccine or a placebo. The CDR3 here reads CASSVVQGSSAPNYGYTF. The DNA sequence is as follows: TGTGCCAGCAGCGTAGTTCAGGGAAGTTCCGCCCCTAACTATGGCTACACCTTC.